Listed below are T cell receptor beta chains from one sample, sequenced in a study of spatial heterogeneity in lung cancer. Each CDR3 protein gets one entry after TCRdb re-called the 5' RACE reads with MiXCR. The table has more than 20,000 distinct CDR3 sequences, approximately 4.4% seen once. The source material was PBMCs, sampled at surgery. All receptors derive from a male donor with early-stage non-small cell lung cancer. CDR3s include the opening cysteine and the closing phenylalanine or tryptophan. The D gene is left open where the match is weak. Clone size, where shown, is once, few, many, or a class for clones that have expanded.

size: many; V: TRBV5-8; D: NA; J: TRBJ2-1; CDR3: CASSLDRGASYNEQFF; DNA: TGTGCCAGCAGCTTGGATCGGGGGGCCTCCTACAATGAGCAGTTCTTC
size: many; V: TRBV27; D: NA; J: TRBJ1-1; CDR3: CASSFGNTEAFF; DNA: TGTGCCAGCAGTTTTGGGAACACTGAAGCTTTCTTT
size: many; V: TRBV29-1; D: TRBD2; J: TRBJ2-1; CDR3: CSALSGLSYNEQFF; DNA: TGCAGCGCCCTTAGCGGGCTCTCCTACAATGAGCAGTTCTTC
size: NA; V: TRBV28; D: NA; J: TRBJ2-7; CDR3: CASRGVDSYEQYF; DNA: TGTGCCAGCAGGGGGGTGGACTCCTACGAGCAGTACTTC
size: many; V: TRBV30; D: NA; J: TRBJ1-3; CDR3: CAWSVGIDTIYF; DNA: TGTGCCTGGAGTGTAGGGATCGACACCATATATTTT
size: many; V: TRBV12-3/TRBV12-4; D: NA; J: TRBJ1-6; CDR3: CASNPGRNSPLHF; DNA: TGTGCCAGCAACCCGGGACGTAACTCACCCCTCCACTTT
size: many; V: TRBV2; D: TRBD1; J: TRBJ2-5; CDR3: CASLNQGAGETQYF; DNA: TGTGCCAGCCTCAATCAGGGGGCCGGGGAGACCCAGTACTTC
size: many; V: TRBV7-9; D: NA; J: TRBJ2-5; CDR3: CASSLRRVETQYF; DNA: TGTGCCAGCAGCTTAAGGAGGGTAGAGACCCAGTACTTC
size: medium-sized; V: TRBV28; D: NA; J: TRBJ1-5; CDR3: CASSVAGPSNQPQHF; DNA: TGTGCCAGCAGCGTAGCCGGGCCCAGCAATCAGCCCCAGCATTTT
size: once; V: TRBV7-3; D: NA; J: TRBJ2-2; CDR3: CASSFGYSGELFF; DNA: TGTGCCAGCAGCTTTGGGTACTCCGGGGAGCTGTTTTTT
size: medium-sized; V: TRBV6-5; D: NA; J: TRBJ2-2; CDR3: CASSYVPLATNTGELFF; DNA: TGTGCCAGCAGTTACGTTCCGCTAGCGACGAACACCGGGGAGCTGTTTTTT
size: few; V: TRBV20-1; D: TRBD2; J: TRBJ2-5; CDR3: CSARRGSGGQETQYF; DNA: TGCAGTGCTAGAAGAGGTAGCGGGGGACAAGAGACCCAGTACTTC
size: many; V: TRBV12-3/TRBV12-4; D: NA; J: TRBJ1-3; CDR3: CASNLDLSWGNTIYF; DNA: TGTGCCAGCAACCTCGACCTTAGTTGGGGAAACACCATATATTTT
size: many; V: TRBV5-1; D: NA; J: TRBJ2-7; CDR3: CASSLGVGGASSYEQYF; DNA: TGCGCCAGCAGCTTGGGTGTCGGGGGCGCGAGCTCCTACGAGCAGTACTTC
size: many; V: TRBV2; D: TRBD1; J: TRBJ1-2; CDR3: CATEDDTGGRRIRDYGYTF; DNA: TGTGCCACCGAGGATGATACAGGGGGCCGGAGAATTCGTGACTATGGCTACACCTTC
size: NA; V: TRBV5-1; D: NA; J: TRBJ1-1; CDR3: CASSLEGRAEEGFF; DNA: TGCGCCAGCAGCTTGGAGGGCAGGGCAGAGGAGGGTTTCTTT
size: many; V: TRBV2; D: NA; J: TRBJ2-3; CDR3: CASSPGPSTDTQYF; DNA: TGTGCCAGCTCACCGGGACCCAGCACAGATACGCAGTATTTT
size: many; V: TRBV4-2; D: TRBD2; J: TRBJ2-2; CDR3: CASSQGTSGRVTGELFF; DNA: TGTGCCAGCAGCCAAGGGACTAGCGGGAGGGTCACCGGGGAGCTGTTTTTT
size: many; V: TRBV6-2/TRBV6-3; D: TRBD2; J: TRBJ2-3; CDR3: CASGGDTDTQYF; DNA: TGTGCCAGCGGGGGGGACACAGATACGCAGTATTTT
size: many; V: TRBV6-2/TRBV6-3; D: TRBD1; J: TRBJ1-5; CDR3: CASSYTPGTAYSNQPQHF; DNA: TGTGCCAGCAGTTACACCCCCGGGACAGCCTATAGCAATCAGCCCCAGCATTTT
size: many; V: TRBV7-9; D: NA; J: TRBJ1-2; CDR3: CASSFDKPGGYTF; DNA: TGTGCCAGCAGCTTTGACAAGCCGGGAGGCTACACCTTC
size: many; V: TRBV5-1; D: NA; J: TRBJ2-1; CDR3: CASSLDLRDNEQFF; DNA: TGCGCCAGCAGCTTGGACTTGCGGGACAATGAGCAGTTCTTC
size: many; V: TRBV20-1; D: NA; J: TRBJ1-2; CDR3: CSASRQEGNYGYTF; DNA: TGCAGTGCCTCGCGTCAGGAGGGGAACTATGGCTACACCTTC
size: few; V: TRBV20-1; D: TRBD2; J: TRBJ2-2; CDR3: CSAEAGGINTGELFF; DNA: TGCAGTGCCGAGGCGGGAGGGATCAACACCGGGGAGCTGTTTTTT
size: NA; V: TRBV6-1; D: NA; J: TRBJ1-4; CDR3: CASSARRGSDEKLFF; DNA: TGTGCCAGCAGTGCCCGGCGGGGGTCGGATGAAAAACTGTTTTTT
size: few; V: TRBV5-6; D: NA; J: TRBJ1-3; CDR3: CASSLLGSGNTIYF; DNA: TGTGCCAGCAGCTTACTGGGATCTGGAAACACCATATATTTT
size: many; V: TRBV12-3/TRBV12-4; D: NA; J: TRBJ2-7; CDR3: CASSLGAYEQYF; DNA: TGTGCCAGCAGTTTGGGAGCCTACGAGCAGTACTTC
size: many; V: TRBV3-1; D: TRBD2; J: TRBJ2-3; CDR3: CASSQETGLAGVTDTQYF; DNA: TGTGCCAGCAGCCAAGAGACCGGACTAGCGGGAGTGACAGATACGCAGTATTTT
size: many; V: TRBV27; D: NA; J: TRBJ1-5; CDR3: CASRGGILSNQPQHF; DNA: TGTGCCAGCAGAGGGGGTATACTTAGCAATCAGCCCCAGCATTTT
size: few; V: TRBV9; D: TRBD2; J: TRBJ2-1; CDR3: CASSKGLAGSYNEQFF; DNA: TGTGCCAGCAGCAAGGGACTAGCGGGGTCCTACAATGAGCAGTTCTTC
size: many; V: TRBV19; D: NA; J: TRBJ2-5; CDR3: CASSRRGGKETQYF; DNA: TGTGCCAGTAGTCGAAGGGGGGGAAAAGAGACCCAGTACTTC